A single sample gave rise to the 13 T cell receptor beta chains below, sequenced in a study of T cells and Merkel cell carcinoma outcomes. TCRdb's copy holds only in-frame clones and misses some; the assay was immunoSEQ multiplex PCR. The sample shows around 15,000 clones, roughly 81% of them seen only once. Source material: tumor tissue from Merkel cell carcinoma. The receptors shown here come from a human donor with Merkel cell carcinoma.

V and J are TRBV18 and TRBJ1-4, with 8 bases aligning to TRBD1. This CDR3 is built from 14 residues. V shed 3 bases, J shed 7 bases, and the junction held 4 bases outside the gene matches. Per germline, CDR1 KGHSH and CDR2 LQKENI. The DNA for the CDR3 is TGTGCCAGCTCACCTACAGGGGGTGCTGAAAAACTGTTTTTT. It specifies CASSPTGGAEKLFF.

The rearrangement joins TRBV30 to TRBJ1-1; 8 nucleotides agree with TRBD1. Germline V gene data show CDR1 as GTSNPN and CDR2 as SVGIG (reference sequence). V was clipped by 2 bases and J by 8 bases; unmatched bases: 4. The CDR3 contains 12 residues. CDR3 in amino acids: CAWSRAGGEAFF. In nucleotides, the CDR3 is TGTGCCTGGAGTAGGGCAGGGGGCGAAGCTTTCTTT.

The genes are TRBV18 and TRBJ2-7; 8 bases match TRBD2. The CDR3 extends over 16 amino acids. V lost 4 bases, J lost 6 bases, and 14 bases stayed unmatched. In germline, CDR1 is KGHSH, CDR2 LQKENI. CDR3 nucleotides: TGTGCCAGCTCACTTGGCCCTTCTGCGGGGGGTCCCGAGCAGTACTTC. Translating gives CASSLGPSAGGPEQYF. Full variable domain (rest looked up from reference TRBV18 and TRBJ2-7): NAGVMQNPRHLVRRRGQEARLRCSPMKGHSHVYWYRQLPEEGLKFMVYLQKENIIDESGMPKERFSAEFPKEGPSILRIQQVVRGDSAAYFCASSLGPSAGGPEQYFGPGTRLTVT.

The chain employs TRBV6-5 and TRBJ1-1; tentative D call: TRBD1 (6 bases). The CDR3 contains 15 residues. Germline CDR1 MNHEY, CDR2 SVGAGI. The germline V and J ends were trimmed by 6 bases and 0 bases, with 14 bases remaining between them. The CDR3 DNA is TGTGCCAGCAGGCAGGGGACAACCATGAACACTGAAGCTTTCTTT. It codes for CASRQGTTMNTEAFF.

This chain uses TRBV2 with TRBJ1-1; 7 bases align to TRBD1. In germline, CDR1 is SNHLY, CDR2 FYNNEI. This CDR3 is built from 14 residues. The V segment lost 5 bases and the J segment 6 bases; nucleotides outside the gene matches: 9. CDR3 coding DNA: TGTGCCAGCAGTTACTACAGGGGTAGGGCTGAAGCTTTCTTT. It encodes CASSYYRGRAEAFF.

This clone was detected only a few times. The genes are TRBV6-1 and TRBJ1-4, with D tentatively TRBD1 (5 bases). V lost 3 bases to trimming and J lost 11 bases, with 19 bases between them. CDR3 size: 15 residues. Germline values: CDR1 MNHNS, CDR2 SASEGT. The CDR3 here is CASSDSGQGKSKLFF. As DNA, the CDR3 is TGTGCCAGCAGTGATTCCGGACAAGGGAAATCCAAACTGTTTTTT.

This clone was recorded only once. The CDR3 nucleotides are TGTGCCAGCAGTGAATACGAGCGGGGGGGGCAGTATTTT. Residues: CASSEYERGGQYF. The genes are TRBV6-1 and TRBJ2-3, with 10 nucleotides matching TRBD2. Trimming removed 2 bases from V and 11 bases from J; junction bases left unmatched: 4. The CDR3 covers 13 residues. Germline V lookup: CDR1 MNHNS, CDR2 SASEGT.

The V and J genes are TRBV29-1 and TRBJ1-2, with D tentatively TRBD1 (5 bases). CDR1 and CDR2 (germline): SQVTM, ANQGSEA. This CDR3 has 18 amino acids. Trimming stripped 0 bases from V and 0 bases from J, with 20 bases between. This CDR3 is CSVEDWGRHSTTNYGYTF. In DNA, the CDR3 is TGCAGCGTTGAAGATTGGGGCAGACATTCGACTACTAACTATGGCTACACCTTC. The full variable domain, with the rest looked up from reference TRBV29-1 and TRBJ1-2, is SAVISQKPSRDICQRGTSLTIQCQVDSQVTMMFWYRQQPGQSLTLIATANQGSEATYESGFVIDKFPISRPNLTFSTLTVSNMSPEDSSIYLCSVEDWGRHSTTNYGYTFGSGTRLTVV.

This sequence joins TRBV28 and TRBJ1-6; D is unclear. V was pared by 5 bases and J by 0 bases, with 14 bases between. There are 17 residues in the CDR3. Germline values: CDR1 MDHEN, CDR2 SYDVKM. The CDR3 loop reads CASSEYLKSSYNSPLHF. The CDR3 nucleotides are TGTGCCAGCAGTGAATATCTCAAGAGCTCCTATAATTCACCCCTCCACTTT.

This clone was counted only a few times. The chain joins TRBV7-3 to TRBJ2-1, with 7 bases matching TRBD2. The CDR3 is made up of 13 amino acids. The germline V gene has CDR1 SGHTA and CDR2 FQGTGA. Trimming took 4 bases from V and 9 from J; bases not matched to a gene: 6. Here the CDR3 reads CASSYQGLTEQFF. CDR3 DNA sequence: TGTGCCAGCAGCTACCAGGGACTAACTGAGCAGTTCTTC.

Only a few counts were recorded for this clone. This rearrangement joins TRBV18 to TRBJ1-5; the D is unclear. Per germline, CDR1 KGHSH and CDR2 LQKENI. The ends were cut back, 3 bases at V and 2 bases at J, with 17 bases in the middle. This CDR3 spans 17 amino acids. The CDR3 loop is CASSPGRVTEGNQPQHF. CDR3 sequence (DNA): TGTGCCAGCTCACCGGGTAGGGTTACGGAGGGCAATCAGCCCCAGCATTTT.

The chain uses TRBV5-1 and TRBJ1-2, with D maybe TRBD1 (5 bases). V was cut by 1 base and J by 7 bases, with 11 bases left in between. The CDR3 runs to 13 residues. Germline lookup yields CDR1 SGHRS and CDR2 YFSETQ. The CDR3 nucleotides read TGCGCCAGCAGCTTGTCGGACAAGACTGGCTACACCTTC. It codes for CASSLSDKTGYTF.

This chain joins TRBV19 and TRBJ1-1; possibly TRBD1 for D (5 bases). Looked up from germline, CDR1 is LNHDA and CDR2 is SQIVND (reference sequence). The V end was cut by 1 base, the J end by 11 bases, with 11 bases between. The CDR3 length is 12 residues. The CDR3 coding sequence is TGTGCCAGTAGTATAGCGTTGGGACGTGCTTTCTTT. Residues: CASSIALGRAFF.